This T cell receptor (beta chain) was sequenced during a study of cytomegalovirus exposure and HLA in healthy donors. Looked up from germline, CDR1 is MNHEY and CDR2 is SMNVEV (reference sequence). CDR3 length: 15 amino acids. V lost 3 bases to trimming and J lost 0 bases; unmatched junction nucleotides: 3. Vbeta (60) and Jbeta (13) primers were used in the PCR. The repertoire was sequenced with immunoSEQ multiplex PCR; TCRdb's copy has only in-frame clones and lacks some. The sample lists about 130,000 clones, about 71% occurring once. Sequenced material: PBMCs. The chain has TRBV27 and TRBJ1-1, with 8 bases matching TRBD1. This TCR was sampled from a woman between 55 and 75 years old in good health and CMV-seropositive. The CDR3 here is CASSLQGAVNTEAFF. CDR3 nucleotides: TGTGCCAGCAGTTTGCAGGGGGCCGTGAACACTGAAGCTTTCTTT.